The T cell receptor beta chain under discussion was sequenced for a study of shared clonotypes between healthy human individuals. The naive CD8 fraction comprised CD45RO-negative cells positively selected for CCR7 and excluded terminally differentiated effector memory CD45RA+ cells. Donors were Caucasian adults residing in Nashville, Tennessee, USA. The CDR3 is 16 amino acids. Germline V gene data show CDR1 as MNHNS and CDR2 as SASEGT. The junction had 6 bases not matched to a gene; V was cut back by 0 bases and J by 4 bases. The assay ran at deep level. Genomic DNA from each subset was divided evenly over several immunoSEQ plates. In the authors' methods: ImmunoSEQ sequences covered only the junction and lacked quality scores; filtering therefore differed. Assay used: immunoSEQ multiplex PCR; TCRdb lists only in-frame clones, some missing. V and J calls and clone size follow that table, whereas D and trimming were derived from the DNA. Among around 560,000 clones listed, approximately 95% were seen once.

This chain joins TRBV6-1 and TRBJ2-7; 10 nucleotides match TRBD2. The receptor was derived from a woman aged 25-40 years in good health. Sequenced material: naive CD8+ T cells sorted from blood. This CDR3 reads CASSEASGRALYEQYF. The CDR3 DNA reads as TGTGCCAGCAGTGAAGCGAGCGGGAGGGCCTTATACGAGCAGTACTTC.